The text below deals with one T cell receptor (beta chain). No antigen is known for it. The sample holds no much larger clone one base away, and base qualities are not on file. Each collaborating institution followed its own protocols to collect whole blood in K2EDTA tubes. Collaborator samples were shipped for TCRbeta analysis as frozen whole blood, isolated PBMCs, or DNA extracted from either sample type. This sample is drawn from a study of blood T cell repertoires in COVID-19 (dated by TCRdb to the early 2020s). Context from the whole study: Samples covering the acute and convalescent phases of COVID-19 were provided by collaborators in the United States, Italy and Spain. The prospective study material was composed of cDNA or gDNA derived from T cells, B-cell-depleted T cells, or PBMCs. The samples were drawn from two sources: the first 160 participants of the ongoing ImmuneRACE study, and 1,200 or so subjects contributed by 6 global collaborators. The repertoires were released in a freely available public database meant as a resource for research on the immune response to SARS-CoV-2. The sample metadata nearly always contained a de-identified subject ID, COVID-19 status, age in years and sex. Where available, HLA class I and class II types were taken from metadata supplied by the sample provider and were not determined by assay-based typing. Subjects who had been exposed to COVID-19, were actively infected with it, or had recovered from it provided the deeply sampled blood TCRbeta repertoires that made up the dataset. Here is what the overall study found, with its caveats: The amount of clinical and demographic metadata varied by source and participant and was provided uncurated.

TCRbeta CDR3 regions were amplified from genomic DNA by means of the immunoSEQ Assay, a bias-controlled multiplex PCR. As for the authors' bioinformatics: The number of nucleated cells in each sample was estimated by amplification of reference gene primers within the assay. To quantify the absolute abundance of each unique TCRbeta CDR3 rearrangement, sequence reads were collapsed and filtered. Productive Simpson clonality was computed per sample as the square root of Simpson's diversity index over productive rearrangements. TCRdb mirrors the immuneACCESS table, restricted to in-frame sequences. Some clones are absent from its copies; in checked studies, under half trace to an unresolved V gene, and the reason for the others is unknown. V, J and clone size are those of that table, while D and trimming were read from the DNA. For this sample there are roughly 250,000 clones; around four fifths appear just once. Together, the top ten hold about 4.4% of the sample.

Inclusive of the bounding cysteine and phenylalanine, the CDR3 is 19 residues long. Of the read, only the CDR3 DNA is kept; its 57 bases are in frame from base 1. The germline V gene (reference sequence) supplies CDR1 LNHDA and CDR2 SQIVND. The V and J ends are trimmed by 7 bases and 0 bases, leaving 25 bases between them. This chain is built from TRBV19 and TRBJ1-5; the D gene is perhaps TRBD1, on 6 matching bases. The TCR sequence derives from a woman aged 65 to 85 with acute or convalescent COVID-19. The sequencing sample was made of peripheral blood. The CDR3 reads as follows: CASTPSPTSVRGSNQPQHF. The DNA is TGTGCCAGTACCCCCTCTCCTACCTCGGTCAGGGGTAGCAATCAGCCCCAGCATTTT.